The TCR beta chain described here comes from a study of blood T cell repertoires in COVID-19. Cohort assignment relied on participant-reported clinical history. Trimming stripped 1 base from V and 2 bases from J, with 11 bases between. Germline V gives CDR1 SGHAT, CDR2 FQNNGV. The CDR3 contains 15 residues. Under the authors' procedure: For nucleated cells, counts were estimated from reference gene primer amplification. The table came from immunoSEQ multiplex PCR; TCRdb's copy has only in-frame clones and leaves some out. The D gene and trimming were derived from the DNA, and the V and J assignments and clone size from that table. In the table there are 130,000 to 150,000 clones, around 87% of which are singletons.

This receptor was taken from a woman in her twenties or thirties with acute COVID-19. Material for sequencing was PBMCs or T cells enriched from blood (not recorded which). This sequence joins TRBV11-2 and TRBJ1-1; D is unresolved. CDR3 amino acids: CASSLVWPANTEAFF. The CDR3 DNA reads TGTGCCAGCAGCTTAGTCTGGCCCGCCAACACTGAAGCTTTCTTT.